Below, 27 T cell receptor beta chains from the same sample are listed, as sequenced in a study of T cell responses to AZD1222 COVID-19 vaccine (dated by TCRdb to about 2021). In light of the paper, this sample's time point label describes: baseline before first vaccination. The library was prepared using the immunoSEQ multiplex PCR assay. TCRdb took over this immuneACCESS table, retaining in-frame rearrangements with V and J assigned. Such tables are incomplete; in checked studies, under half of the missing clones stem from an unresolved V gene, and the remainder is unexplained. The sample table shows 63,000 or so clones, and approximately 85% are seen once. Clones ranked in the top ten supply approximately 19% of the sample. Sequenced here: peripheral blood, sampled on day 0 of AZD1222 vaccination. These receptors were taken from an adult in good health.

The V call is TRBV13, the J call TRBJ2-7, with 12 bases identical to TRBD2. This CDR3 region has 19 residues. After removal of 5 bases from V and 1 base from J, the junction contained 15 bases not matched to a gene. The germline gives CDR1 PRHDT, CDR2 FYEKMQ (reference sequence). This CDR3 is CASSPLRLAGDSVSYEQYF. The CDR3 DNA reads TGTGCCAGCAGCCCCCTCAGACTAGCGGGGGATTCTGTGTCCTACGAGCAGTACTTC.

The chain uses TRBV30 and TRBJ1-3; TRBD1 might be the D (6 bases). This CDR3 is built from 15 residues. V lost 3 bases and J 0 bases, leaving 12 bases between the germline ends. Germline CDR1 is GTSNPN and CDR2 is SVGIG (reference sequence). The chain's CDR3 is CAWRAGDYSGNTIYF. DNA of the CDR3: TGTGCCTGGAGGGCAGGGGACTACTCTGGAAACACCATATATTTT.

The rearrangement joins TRBV5-1 to TRBJ2-1, with TRBD1 identical over 7 bases. Germline values: CDR1 SGHRS, CDR2 YFSETQ. The V and J ends lost 4 bases and 6 bases, in that order; junction bases with no gene match: 10. The CDR3 runs 15 residues. The CDR3 bases are TGCGCCAGCAGCCAGGACAGGCTTAGGGGCAATGAGCAGTTCTTC. Amino acid sequence: CASSQDRLRGNEQFF. Combining the CDR3 with reference TRBV5-1 and TRBJ2-1 gives the whole variable domain KAGVTQTPRYLIKTRGQQVTLSCSPISGHRSVSWYQQTPGQGLQFLFEYFSETQRNKGNFPGRFSGRQFSNSRSEMNVSTLELGDSALYLCASSQDRLRGNEQFFGPGTRLTVL.

V and J are TRBV27 and TRBJ1-5, with D unresolved. The CDR3 has 17 residues. V dropped 1 base and J dropped 5 bases, with 18 bases sitting between them. Germline V gene data show CDR1 as MNHEY and CDR2 as SMNVEV (reference sequence). The CDR3 spells CASSLFAGLRSDQPQHF. The CDR3 DNA reads as TGTGCCAGCAGTTTATTTGCCGGCCTCAGATCGGATCAGCCCCAGCATTTT.

The chain uses TRBV19 and TRBJ1-1; maybe TRBD1 (5 bases). Germline V gives CDR1 LNHDA, CDR2 SQIVND (reference sequence). The V end was cut by 3 bases, the J end by 8 bases, with 22 bases between. This CDR3 is 16 amino acids long. The CDR3 sequence is CASSILGGKGTTEAFF. The DNA for the CDR3 is TGTGCCAGTAGTATTTTGGGTGGCAAAGGGACCACAGAAGCTTTCTTT.

The chain employs TRBV27 and TRBJ1-1, with 7 bases fitting TRBD1. Germline V gives CDR1 MNHEY, CDR2 SMNVEV (reference sequence). J lost 4 bases, V lost 4 bases, and 6 bases had no gene match. This CDR3 has 14 residues. The DNA of the CDR3 is TGTGCCAGCAGTTGGAGGGGGCCGGGCACTGAAGCTTTCTTT. Protein: CASSWRGPGTEAFF.

The chain combines TRBV20-1 with TRBJ2-5, with no clear D. The germline V gene has CDR1 DFQATT and CDR2 SNEGSKA (reference sequence). The CDR3 totals 10 residues. V lost 3 bases and J lost 5, with 4 bases in between. The CDR3 bases are TGCAGTGCTAGCGGGGAGACCCAGTACTTC. It codes for CSASGETQYF.

The genes are TRBV28 and TRBJ2-7, with 7 bases lining up with TRBD1. CDR3 size: 14 residues. CDR1 is MDHEN and CDR2 is SYDVKM in the germline V gene. The V gene end was trimmed by 8 bases and the J gene end by 4 bases; junction bases not matched to a gene: 11. The CDR3 is CASVSGTVGYEQYF. The CDR3, as DNA: TGTGCCAGCGTCTCCGGGACAGTGGGGTACGAGCAGTACTTC.

The chain combines TRBV7-9 with TRBJ2-1, with 11 bases that match TRBD1. The CDR3 runs 16 residues. Germline CDR1 reads SEHNR; CDR2 reads FQNEAQ (reference sequence). V was pared by 3 bases and J by 5 bases, with 6 bases of the junction left unmatched. The CDR3 loop is CASSLGPGQGDNEQFF. DNA for the CDR3: TGTGCCAGCAGCTTGGGACCGGGACAGGGGGACAATGAGCAGTTCTTC.

The chain has TRBV7-2 and TRBJ1-6; D not certain. Per the germline V gene, CDR1 is SGHTA and CDR2 is FQGNSA. V was clipped by 2 bases and J by 9 bases, with 17 bases between them. The CDR3 contains 16 residues. Here the CDR3 DNA reads TGTGCCAGCAGCTTAATCCGGAGTGGGGATCGTTCACCCCTCCACTTT. Protein product: CASSLIRSGDRSPLHF.

The rearrangement links TRBV7-8 to TRBJ2-1; no definite D call. The CDR3 consists of 15 residues. In germline, CDR1 is SGHVS, CDR2 FQNEAQ. The germline V and J ends were trimmed by 7 bases and 0 bases, with 13 bases remaining between them. DNA of the CDR3: TGTGCCAGCACCGCCCTCGGCAGCTCCTACAATGAGCAGTTCTTC. This sequence encodes CASTALGSSYNEQFF.

The chain uses TRBV10-3 and TRBJ1-3; tentative D call: TRBD1 (5 bases). Germline V gene lookup returns CDR1 ENHRY and CDR2 SYGVKD. Trimming removed 7 bases from V and 1 base from J, with 11 bases in between. CDR3 length: 14 residues. CDR3: CAITGDLSGNTIYF. The CDR3 nucleotides are TGTGCCATCACCGGGGACTTATCTGGAAACACCATATATTTT.

J is TRBJ1-5 and V is TRBV28, with D uncertain. The V gene's germline CDR1 is MDHEN and CDR2 SYDVKM. CDR3 length: 11 residues. Deletions cut 6 bases from V and 4 bases from J, with 4 bases between. The CDR3 region has the DNA TGTGCCAGCAGCGATAATCAGCCCCAGCATTTT. It encodes CASSDNQPQHF.

This chain links TRBV4-2 with TRBJ1-2; D may be TRBD1 (5 bases). CDR3 length: 13 amino acids. Germline V gene sequence: CDR1 LGHNA, CDR2 YNFKEQ. Trimming took off 6 bases at V and 8 bases at J, with 16 bases between the two ends. DNA of the CDR3: TGTGCCAGCAGGCCGGGACTAGATGGGGGCTACACCTTC. It is translated as CASRPGLDGGYTF.

The rearrangement joins TRBV11-2 to TRBJ2-7; D is unresolved. The CDR3 sequence is 14 residues long. V gave up 3 bases and J gave up 3 bases, with 12 bases separating them. Per the germline V gene, CDR1 is SGHAT and CDR2 is FQNNGV. The CDR3 DNA reads as TGTGCCAGCAGCTTGAGAGGCGCGTACTACGAGCAGTACTTC. It translates to CASSLRGAYYEQYF.

The genes are TRBV30 and TRBJ1-2, with a weak D call TRBD1 (6 bases). Germline V gene data show CDR1 as GTSNPN and CDR2 as SVGIG (reference sequence). Trimming left V 1 base short and J 4 bases short, with 13 bases between. The CDR3 extends over 14 amino acids. CDR3 amino acids: CAWSGPGQTYGYTF. The CDR3, as DNA: TGTGCCTGGAGTGGCCCCGGACAGACCTATGGCTACACCTTC.

This chain links TRBV12-5 with TRBJ2-3; weak D call: TRBD1 (5 bases). Between the trimmed V and J ends, which lost 6 bases and 6 bases, there was a span of 13 bases. The germline gives CDR1 LGHNT, CDR2 FRNRAP. CDR3 length: 13 residues. The CDR3 region is CASGIGAPDTQYF. The CDR3 coding sequence is TGTGCTAGTGGGATAGGGGCCCCGGATACGCAGTATTTT.

The gene calls are TRBV28 and TRBJ2-7; D possibly corresponds to TRBD2 (5 bases). CDR1 MDHEN and CDR2 SYDVKM come from the germline V gene. This CDR3 has 11 residues. V lost 8 bases and J 2 bases, leaving 7 bases between the germline ends. This CDR3 reads CASSGAYEQYF. CDR3 nucleotide sequence: TGTGCCAGCTCCGGGGCCTACGAGCAGTACTTC. Together with reference TRBV28 and TRBJ2-7, the CDR3 gives the full variable domain: DVKVTQSSRYLVKRTGEKVFLECVQDMDHENMFWYRQDPGLGLRLIYFSYDVKMKEKGDIPEGYSVSREKKERFSLILESASTNQTSMYLCASSGAYEQYFGPGTRLTVT.

V gene TRBV3-1 (or the pseudogene TRBV3-2) combines with J gene TRBJ2-4; 9 positions agree with TRBD2. J gave up 7 bases and V 5 bases, and 9 bases lay outside the gene matches. This CDR3 spans 15 amino acids. Germline V gene data show CDR1 as LGHDT and CDR2 as YNNKEL (reference sequence). For the CDR3, the DNA is TGTGCCAGCAGCTCGCGGGGGGGGATAGGGAACATTCAGTACTTC. This translates into CASSSRGGIGNIQYF.

V usage is TRBV19 and J usage is TRBJ2-3; D not resolved. The CDR3 is 13 amino acids. V was trimmed by 5 bases and J by 3 bases, leaving 9 bases between them. Germline CDR1 LNHDA, CDR2 SQIVND (reference sequence). The CDR3 sequence: CASSQVQTDTQYF. The CDR3 bases are TGTGCCAGTAGTCAGGTCCAGACAGATACGCAGTATTTT. Filled out from reference TRBV19 and TRBJ2-3, the complete variable domain reads DGGITQSPKYLFRKEGQNVTLSCEQNLNHDAMYWYRQDPGQGLRLIYYSQIVNDFQKGDIAEGYSVSREKKESFPLTVTSAQKNPTAFYLCASSQVQTDTQYFGPGTRLTVL.

The CDR3 protein is CASSLGQGVSYGYTF. As DNA, the CDR3 is TGCGCCAGCAGCTTGGGACAGGGAGTAAGCTATGGCTACACCTTC. The chain couples TRBV5-1 to TRBJ1-2; 7 positions match TRBD1. Germline lookup yields CDR1 SGHRS and CDR2 YFSETQ. With 0 bases clipped from V and 4 bases from J, the junction kept 6 bases outside the gene matches. The CDR3 has 15 amino acids.

The chain has TRBV28 and TRBJ2-7, with 10 bases matching TRBD1. Germline loops: CDR1 MDHEN, CDR2 SYDVKM. The CDR3 is 14 residues long. The V and J ends lost 8 bases and 1 base, in that order; junction bases with no gene match: 5. In DNA form, the CDR3 reads TGTGCCAGCGACCCGGGACAGGGGTCCTACGAGCAGTACTTC. This encodes CASDPGQGSYEQYF.

The rearrangement links TRBV25-1 to TRBJ2-5; 7 bases map to TRBD2. The CDR3 length is 14 residues. The V segment lost 3 bases and the J segment 5 bases; nucleotides outside the gene matches: 6. CDR1 MGHDK and CDR2 SYGVNS come from the germline V gene. In DNA form, the CDR3 reads TGTGCCAGCAGTGACCTGCGGGGGACGGAGACCCAGTACTTC. It translates to CASSDLRGTETQYF.

CDR3 in DNA: TGTGCCTGGAGTGTATCCGGTGAAGCTTTCTTT. Translating gives CAWSVSGEAFF. The J gene is TRBJ1-1, the V gene TRBV30; D remains unclear. The V gene lost 0 bases and the J gene lost 7 bases, with 6 bases spanning the gap. Germline values: CDR1 GTSNPN, CDR2 SVGIG (reference sequence). The CDR3 has 11 residues.

The chain uses TRBV10-3 and TRBJ2-7; D perhaps matches TRBD2 (6 bases). V dropped 0 bases and J dropped 6 bases, with 9 bases sitting between them. CDR1 and CDR2 from the germline V gene are ENHRY and SYGVKD. The CDR3 runs to 13 residues. The CDR3 protein is CAISESEGSEQYF. The CDR3 DNA reads TGTGCCATCAGTGAGTCGGAGGGATCCGAGCAGTACTTC.

The chain combines TRBV15 with TRBJ2-7, with D possibly being TRBD1 (7 bases). Germline CDR1 is LNHNV and CDR2 is YYDKDF (reference sequence). V gave up 0 bases and J gave up 0 bases, with 15 bases separating them. This CDR3 contains 17 residues. CDR3 coding DNA: TGTGCCACCAGCAGAGATCGCGGGACAGATTTCTCCTACGAGCAGTACTTC. This encodes CATSRDRGTDFSYEQYF.

The chain links TRBV7-3 to TRBJ2-5; 8 nucleotides line up with TRBD2. The V segment lost 2 bases and the J segment 5 bases; nucleotides outside the gene matches: 1. Germline lookup yields CDR1 SGHTA and CDR2 FQGTGA. The CDR3 totals 13 residues. For the CDR3, the DNA is TGTGCCAGCAGCTTACGGGAGGGGGAGACCCAGTACTTC. This sequence encodes CASSLREGETQYF.